The rows below give T cell receptor beta chains drawn from one sample of a study of blood T cell repertoires in COVID-19. Assay used: immunoSEQ multiplex PCR; TCRdb lists only in-frame clones, some missing. The sample lists around 130,000 clones; 70% to 80% were seen once. The sequencing sample was made of peripheral blood. These receptors all stem from a man over 45 with acute or convalescent COVID-19. CDR3s include the opening cysteine and the closing phenylalanine or tryptophan. The D gene is left open where the match is weak. Expanded clones get a size class; other rows say once, few or many, or leave the size out.

V,D,J,size,CDR3,DNA
TRBV30,NA,TRBJ1-1,NA,CAWLTANTEAFF,TGTGCCTGGCTGACAGCGAACACTGAAGCTTTCTTT
TRBV30,TRBD1,TRBJ1-6,NA,CAWSNLRTGGSPLHF,TGTGCCTGGAGTAATCTTAGGACAGGGGGTTCACCCCTCCACTTT
TRBV3-1/TRBV3-2,NA,TRBJ2-3,NA,CASSQGLFPTDTQYF,TGTGCCAGCAGCCAAGGACTCTTCCCCACAGATACGCAGTATTTT
TRBV9,TRBD1,TRBJ2-7,NA,CASSGGTGYYEQYF,TGTGCCAGCAGCGGAGGGACAGGTTACTACGAGCAGTACTTC
TRBV27,NA,TRBJ1-4,NA,CASIRRWGATNEKLFF,TGTGCCAGCATCAGACGATGGGGGGCAACTAATGAAAAACTGTTTTTT
TRBV2,NA,TRBJ2-5,NA,CASSEDRQETQYF,TGTGCCAGCAGTGAAGACAGACAAGAGACCCAGTACTTC
TRBV5-1,TRBD1,TRBJ2-5,once,CASSPDRDGLETQYF,TGCGCCAGCAGCCCTGACAGGGACGGTTTAGAGACCCAGTACTTC
TRBV9,NA,TRBJ1-4,NA,CASSPRHGENEKLFF,TGTGCCAGCAGCCCTCGACATGGTGAGAATGAAAAACTGTTTTTT
TRBV19,NA,TRBJ1-6,NA,CASSIGSGAYSPLHF,TGTGCCAGTAGTATCGGGTCGGGTGCTTATTCACCCCTCCACTTT
TRBV4-1,TRBD2,TRBJ2-2,few,CASRSGVRAGELFF,TGCGCCAGCAGGAGCGGGGTGAGGGCCGGGGAGCTGTTTTTT
TRBV6-5,TRBD1,TRBJ1-2,NA,CASSATGGDGYTF,TGTGCCAGCAGCGCGACAGGGGGCGATGGCTACACCTTC
TRBV6-4,TRBD2,TRBJ2-3,NA,CASSDDGGADTQYF,TGTGCCAGCAGTGACGACGGGGGGGCTGATACGCAGTATTTT
TRBV6-5,TRBD1,TRBJ1-6,NA,CASSPRQGNSPLHF,TGTGCCAGCAGTCCGCGACAGGGTAATTCACCCCTCCACTTT
TRBV7-2,TRBD1,TRBJ1-2,NA,CASSSVGGVYGYTF,TGTGCCAGCAGCTCAGTAGGGGGCGTCTATGGCTACACCTTC
TRBV12-3/TRBV12-4,NA,TRBJ1-2,NA,CASSEASGYTF,TGTGCCAGCAGCGAAGCCTCGGGCTACACCTTC
TRBV4-1,NA,TRBJ2-3,NA,CASSRLVGSDTQYF,TGCGCCAGCAGCCGTTTGGTCGGTTCAGATACGCAGTATTTT
TRBV6-2/TRBV6-3,TRBD2,TRBJ2-5,NA,CASSPLGGGAETQYF,TGTGCCAGCAGCCCCCTTGGCGGGGGGGCCGAGACCCAGTACTTC
TRBV15,NA,TRBJ2-5,NA,CATSRSGGRGRETQYF,TGTGCCACCAGCAGATCTGGGGGCAGGGGGAGGGAGACCCAGTACTTC
TRBV6-5,NA,TRBJ1-5,NA,CASKKTPNQPQHF,TGTGCCAGCAAGAAGACACCTAATCAGCCCCAGCATTTT
TRBV2,TRBD1,TRBJ1-2,NA,CASSYSGTGKTNYGYTF,TGTGCCAGCAGTTACTCCGGGACAGGGAAAACGAACTATGGCTACACCTTC
TRBV6-5,NA,TRBJ1-2,NA,CASRASGNYGYTF,TGTGCCAGCAGAGCCTCAGGAAACTATGGCTACACCTTC
TRBV4-1,NA,TRBJ1-6,NA,CASSQDGVSPLHF,TGCGCCAGCAGCCAAGATGGAGTCTCACCCCTCCACTTT
TRBV6-6,NA,TRBJ2-2,NA,CASSYIAPNTGELFF,TGTGCCAGCAGTTATATAGCTCCGAACACCGGGGAGCTGTTTTTT